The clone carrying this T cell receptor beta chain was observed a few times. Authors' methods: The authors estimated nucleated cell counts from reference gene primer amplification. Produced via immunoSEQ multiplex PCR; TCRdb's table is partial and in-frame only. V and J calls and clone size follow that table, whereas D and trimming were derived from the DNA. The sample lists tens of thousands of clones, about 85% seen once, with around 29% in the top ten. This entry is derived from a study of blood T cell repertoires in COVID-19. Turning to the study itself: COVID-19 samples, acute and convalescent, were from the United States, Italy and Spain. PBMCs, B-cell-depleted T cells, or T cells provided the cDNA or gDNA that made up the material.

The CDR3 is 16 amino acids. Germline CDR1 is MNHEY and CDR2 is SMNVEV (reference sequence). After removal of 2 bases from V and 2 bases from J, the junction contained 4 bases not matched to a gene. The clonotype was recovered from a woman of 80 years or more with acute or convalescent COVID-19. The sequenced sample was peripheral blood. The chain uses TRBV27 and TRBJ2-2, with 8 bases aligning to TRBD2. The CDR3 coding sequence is TGTGCCAGCAGTTTAATACTAGCGGTTAACACCGGGGAGCTGTTTTTT. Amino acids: CASSLILAVNTGELFF.